The 14 T cell receptor beta chains presented below share a single source sample, sequenced in a study of regulatory T cells in long-lasting Graves disease. Regarding time point: newly diagnosed GD, antithyroid drugs for less than 3 months. Following extraction of RNA from PBMCs, that RNA was used to make the TCR library. Libraries of TCR beta came from iRepertoire HTBI primers plus Arm-PCR of CDR3 regions. From the multiplex PCR reads, TCRdb called clonotypes with MiXCR, one entry per CDR3 protein. The table has 300,000 to 400,000 distinct CDR3 sequences, over 15% seen once. The data also belong to a second study, concerning T cells in Graves' hyperthyroidism and ophthalmopathy.

The sample consisted of peripheral blood mononuclear cells (PBMCs), taken at new diagnosis, from a patient treated with antithyroid drugs. These TCRs come from a man aged 35 to 55 with Graves disease.

This clonotype occurred a few times. J is TRBJ2-7 and V is TRBV2; D ambiguous. The CDR3 length is 15 residues. The V end was cut by 4 bases, the J end by 0 bases, with 13 bases between. Germline V gives CDR1 SNHLY, CDR2 FYNNEI. CDR3: CASSGAFTNSYEQYF. The CDR3 DNA sequence: TGTGCCAGCAGTGGGGCGTTTACAAACTCCTACGAGCAGTACTTC.

This clonotype was seen repeatedly, ten times or more. Because the CDR3's place on the DNA is in doubt, the DNA is left out and the CDR3 is given as listed by TCRdb. The V call is TRBV18, the J call TRBJ2-5; the D call of TRBD1 is as the table states it, not checked on the DNA. With termini counted, the CDR3 has 14 amino acids. CDR1 is KGHSH, CDR2 LQKENI, per germline. This CDR3 is CASCASRAGETQYF.

Many counts were recorded for this clonotype. The V gene is TRBV6-2 or TRBV6-3, the J gene TRBJ2-7, with 8 bases aligning to TRBD2. V gave up 2 bases and J gave up 6 bases; unmatched junction bases: 6. Germline V CDR1 and CDR2: MNHEY, SVGEGT. The CDR3 extends over 14 amino acids. Here the CDR3 reads CASSYRGGLGEQYF. The CDR3 nucleotides read TGTGCCAGCAGTTACCGGGGGGGGTTAGGCGAGCAGTACTTC.

This clonotype appeared many times. The chain combines TRBV20-1 with TRBJ2-1, with 8 nucleotides matching TRBD2. This CDR3 spans 16 amino acids. Germline CDR1 reads DFQATT; CDR2 reads SNEGSKA (reference sequence). V shed 5 bases, J shed 0 bases, and the junction held 9 bases outside the gene matches. The CDR3 nucleotides are TGCAGTGCTTCCCCTATTACTAGCGGCTCCTACAATGAGCAGTTCTTC. This sequence encodes CSASPITSGSYNEQFF.

Concerning this clonotype: As the CDR3 is not closed by the conserved phenylalanine or tryptophan, this likely results from a read error. The rearrangement joins TRBV12-3 or TRBV12-4 to TRBJ2-3; unclear D gene. CDR3 size: 15 residues. V lost 5 bases to trimming and J lost 2 bases, with 14 bases between them. The CDR3 loop reads CASSPLRLSTDTQYL. CDR3 coding DNA: TGTGCCAGCAGTCCCCTTCGGCTATCCACAGATACGCAGTATCTT.

This chain connects TRBV2 to TRBJ2-3; 14 positions match TRBD2. V dropped 6 bases and J dropped 4; count of bases not matched to a gene: 9. The germline gives CDR1 SNHLY, CDR2 FYNNEI. This CDR3 has 17 residues. CDR3 sequence (DNA): TGTGCCAGCAGCTCCGGGACTAGCGGGAGATGGGCAGATACGCAGTATTTT. Protein product: CASSSGTSGRWADTQYF.

This clonotype showed up many times. A junction end diverges from the germline sequence, so it may reflect a read error. The chain has TRBV5-1 and TRBJ2-3; 10 nucleotides line up with TRBD2. CDR3 size: 17 residues. Germline V gene data show CDR1 as SGHRS and CDR2 as YFSETQ. CDR3 bases: TGTGCCAGCAGCCATGGGGCTAGCGGGGGTTACACAGATACGCAGTATTTT. It translates to CASSHGASGGYTDTQYF.

The sample holds many counts of this clonotype. This rearrangement joins TRBV5-1 to TRBJ2-1; 9 bases line up with TRBD1. Germline CDR1 is SGHRS and CDR2 is YFSETQ. This CDR3 has 17 amino acids. Trimming at V came to 5 bases and at J to 2 bases, leaving 11 bases not matched to a gene. As DNA, the CDR3 is TGCGCCAGCAGTTCGACACAGGGGGCGCTGACCTACAATGAGCAGTTCTTC. Translation gives CASSSTQGALTYNEQFF.

This clonotype was detected many times. The chain employs TRBV18 and TRBJ1-5; D uncertain. The CDR3 consists of 13 residues. Deletions cut 3 bases from V and 4 bases from J, with 7 bases between. Per the germline V gene, CDR1 is KGHSH and CDR2 is LQKENI. The CDR3 bases are TGTGCCAGCTCACCCGAGAGGAATCAGCCCCAGCATTTT. Its protein is CASSPERNQPQHF. The variable domain in full, with the rest retrieved from reference TRBV18 and TRBJ1-5, is NAGVMQNPRHLVRRRGQEARLRCSPMKGHSHVYWYRQLPEEGLKFMVYLQKENIIDESGMPKERFSAEFPKEGPSILRIQQVVRGDSAAYFCASSPERNQPQHFGDGTRLSIL.

The rearrangement links TRBV7-9 to TRBJ2-2; 9 positions agree with TRBD1. From germline, CDR1 is SEHNR and CDR2 FQNEAQ (reference sequence). The V segment lost 4 bases and the J segment 8 bases; nucleotides outside the gene matches: 5. CDR3 length: 14 amino acids. This CDR3 reads CASSYTGGVGELFF. The CDR3 DNA reads TGTGCCAGCAGCTACACAGGGGGCGTGGGGGAGCTGTTTTTT.

Many counts were recorded for this clonotype. J is TRBJ2-3 and V is TRBV29-1; D gene ambiguous. V was clipped by 7 bases and J by 2 bases, with 4 bases between them. Germline V gene lookup returns CDR1 SQVTM and CDR2 ANQGSEA. The length of the CDR3 is 10 residues. The CDR3 DNA is TGCAGCGCGTACACAGATACGCAGTATTTT. It is translated as CSAYTDTQYF.

This clonotype was counted many times. V usage is TRBV4-1 and J usage is TRBJ2-7, with 12 bases fitting TRBD2. Germline V gives CDR1 MGHRA, CDR2 YSYEKL. The CDR3 contains 15 residues. The ends lost 5 bases at V and 6 bases at J; junction bases unmatched: 8. The CDR3 loop is CASSSRLAGAGEQYF. Written as DNA, the CDR3 is TGCGCCAGCAGCTCACGACTAGCGGGGGCCGGCGAGCAGTACTTC.

This clonotype was seen at least ten times. V gene TRBV9 combines with J gene TRBJ2-3; D gene uncertain. The J call is uncertain, as TRBJ2-7 better fits the DNA end. The CDR3 covers 14 residues. In germline, CDR1 is SGDLS, CDR2 YYNGEE. The CDR3 nucleotides read TGTGCCAGCAGCGTTGCTCATCTGGCCTACGAGCAGTACTTC. Encoded protein: CASSVAHLAYEQYF.

The sample holds a few counts of this clonotype. The V gene is TRBV5-1, the J gene TRBJ1-3; a possible D gene is TRBD1 (6 bases). CDR3 size: 15 residues. V lost 3 bases and J lost 0, with 10 bases in between. Germline lookup yields CDR1 SGHRS and CDR2 YFSETQ. The CDR3 nucleotides are TGCGCCAGCAGCTCGGACAGCCGCTCTGGAAACACCATATATTTT. It specifies CASSSDSRSGNTIYF.